This entry features one T cell receptor beta chain sequence. These data originate in a study of control samples from healthy donors and cancer patients. Only in-frame clones appear in the TCRdb table, and some are missing; sequencing was by immunoSEQ multiplex PCR. This table has about 150,000 clones, 88% appearing once. Trimming took off 4 bases at V and 7 bases at J, with 11 bases between the two ends. Germline values: CDR1 LNHDA, CDR2 SQIVND (reference sequence). This CDR3 is built from 13 residues. The TCR comes from a man aged 18 to 30 in good health. The sample was blood. J is TRBJ1-5 and V is TRBV19; tentatively, D is TRBD1 (5 bases). Written as DNA, the CDR3 is TGTGCCAGTAGTACCAGGGTGAGACAGCCCCAGCATTTT. It codes for CASSTRVRQPQHF.